The subject of this entry is one T cell receptor (beta chain). Its antigen remains unidentified. The data were taken from a study of cytomegalovirus exposure and HLA in healthy donors. Whole-study findings and limits: In a later analysis, most CMV-associated TCR beta chains appeared HLA-restricted.

PCR involved 60 Vbeta and 13 Jbeta primers. Assay: immunoSEQ multiplex PCR; the TCRdb copy retains only in-frame clones and omits some. Among 100,000 to 150,000 clones, 81% were seen once, and the ten largest hold around 4%. The germline CDR1 and CDR2 sequences are SGHAT and FQDESV (reference sequence). The V end lost 7 bases, the J end lost 3 bases, and 18 bases lay between the germline ends. The CDR3 loop spans 15 amino acids. This sequence joins TRBV11-1 and TRBJ1-2; D not resolved. Specimen: PBMCs. The origin of this receptor is a man younger than 35 in good health and CMV-seropositive. The CDR3 here is CASTNRPTIDYGYTF. CDR3 bases: TGTGCCAGCACAAACCGGCCCACTATTGACTATGGCTACACCTTC.